This is a list of T cell receptor beta chains from one sample in a study of T cells in Graves' hyperthyroidism and ophthalmopathy. From the multiplex PCR reads, TCRdb called clonotypes with MiXCR, one entry per CDR3 protein. The sample lists roughly 500,000 distinct CDR3 sequences, roughly 13% occurring once. Sequencing input: blood. These receptors were obtained from a woman aged 30 to 39 with Graves' hyperthyroidism that later progressed to Graves' ophthalmopathy. Both conserved end residues are part of each CDR3. The D gene is left open where the match is weak. The size of a clone is reported for some rows only, either as once, few or many, or as a class for expanded clones.

clone size | D gene | J gene | CDR3 length | V gene | CDR3 protein | CDR3 DNA
NA | NA | TRBJ1-3 | 15 | TRBV20-1 | CSARDPKSSGNTIYF | TGCAGTGCTAGAGATCCGAAAAGCTCTGGAAACACCATATATTTT
many | NA | TRBJ1-1 | 14 | TRBV5-5 | CASSQGPANTEAFF | TGTGCCAGCAGCCAGGGACCCGCGAACACTGAAGCTTTCTTT
many | NA | TRBJ1-1 | 14 | TRBV27 | CASSLRGEGTEAFF | TGTGCCAGCAGTTTGCGGGGCGAGGGCACTGAAGCTTTCTTT
many | TRBD1 | TRBJ1-4 | 16 | TRBV19 | CASSNRRTGFNEKLFF | TGTGCCAGTAGTAACCGAAGGACAGGGTTTAATGAAAAACTGTTTTTT
many | NA | TRBJ1-1 | 15 | TRBV28 | CASSLMVSGKTEAFF | TGTGCCAGCAGTTTAATGGTGTCAGGGAAGACTGAAGCTTTCTTT
many | NA | TRBJ2-7 | 14 | TRBV11-3 | CASSLLKGLGEQYF | TGTGCCAGCAGCTTATTAAAGGGTCTGGGGGAGCAGTACTTC
many | NA | TRBJ1-4 | 12 | TRBV13 | CASSRMNEKLFF | TGTGCCAGCAGCCGCATGAATGAAAAACTGTTTTTT
many | NA | TRBJ1-1 | 14 | TRBV11-2 | CASSLVGINTEAFF | TGTGCCAGCAGCTTAGTGGGGATCAACACTGAAGCTTTCTTT
NA | TRBD2 | TRBJ2-7 | 17 | TRBV7-3 | CASSLVYTASGGYEQYF | TGTGCCAGCAGCTTAGTTTATACGGCTAGCGGAGGCTACGAGCAGTACTTC
NA | NA | TRBJ2-7 | 14 | TRBV10-3 | CATRTRRVDHEQYF | TGTGCCACCCGCACCAGGAGGGTCGACCACGAGCAGTACTTC
many | TRBD1 | TRBJ1-5 | 14 | TRBV5-6 | CASSYRGHNQPQHF | TGTGCCAGCAGCTACAGGGGGCACAATCAGCCCCAGCATTTT
NA | TRBD2 | TRBJ2-7 | 12 | TRBV20-1 | CSTLAGGLEQYF | TGCAGTACTTTAGCGGGAGGTTTAGAGCAGTACTTC
NA | TRBD1 | TRBJ1-3 | 20 | TRBV20-1 | CSAREAGQGRPRRSGNTIYF | TGCAGTGCTAGAGAGGCGGGACAGGGACGACCTCGACGCTCTGGAAACACCATATATTTT
few | NA | TRBJ1-4 | 16 | TRBV10-2 | CASSESRQLTLEKLFF | TGCGCCAGCAGTGAGTCGCGGCAGCTTACTCTTGAAAAACTGTTTTTT
NA | NA | TRBJ1-2 | 14 | TRBV3-1 | CASSPFGGNYGYTF | TGTGCCAGCAGCCCCTTTGGTGGAAACTATGGCTACACCTTC
few | NA | TRBJ2-7 | 18 | TRBV19 | CASSTGRGIRGGHYEQYF | TGTGCCAGTTCAACAGGGCGCGGGATCCGAGGAGGACACTACGAGCAGTACTTC
many | NA | TRBJ1-6 | 20 | TRBV30 | CAWSVLGPYYGVTENSPLHF | TGTGCCTGGAGTGTACTCGGTCCGTACTACGGGGTTACAGAGAATTCACCCCTCCACTTT
few | TRBD1 | TRBJ2-7 | 15 | TRBV19 | CASSIRTGPPYEQYF | TGTGCCAGTAGTATCCGGACAGGGCCCCCATACGAGCAGTACTTC
many | NA | TRBJ1-4 | 14 | TRBV7-9 | CASRKDGPNEKLFF | TGTGCCAGCAGGAAAGACGGCCCGAATGAAAAACTGTTTTTT
few | TRBD2 | TRBJ2-3 | 21 | TRBV3-1 | CASSQDKPPTSGRLYTDTQYF | TGTGCCAGCAGCCAAGATAAACCCCCGACTAGCGGGAGACTATACACAGATACGCAGTATTTT
many | TRBD2 | TRBJ2-1 | 19 | TRBV3-1 | CASSPRSASGSSPYNEQFF | TGTGCCAGCAGCCCCCGGTCGGCTAGCGGGAGTTCACCGTACAATGAGCAGTTCTTC
few | NA | TRBJ2-1 | 15 | TRBV27 | CASSLDRVPTSEQFF | TGTGCCAGCAGTTTGGACAGAGTTCCGACCTCCGAGCAGTTCTTC
NA | NA | TRBJ2-2 | 18 | TRBV4-3 | CASSQASWDGAHTGELFF | TGCGCCAGCAGCCAAGCTTCTTGGGATGGGGCACACACCGGGGAGCTGTTTTTT
many | NA | TRBJ1-4 | 13 | TRBV2 | CASQRATNEKLFF | TGTGCCAGTCAGAGGGCAACTAATGAAAAACTGTTTTTT
few | TRBD1 | TRBJ1-3 | 15 | TRBV30 | CAWGGGTVSGNTIYF | TGTGCCTGGGGGGGCGGGACAGTCTCTGGAAACACCATATATTTT
NA | NA | TRBJ2-1 | 14 | TRBV19 | CASTVQGAYNAQFF | TGTGCCAGTACCGTTCAGGGCGCTTACAATGCGCAGTTCTTC
many | NA | TRBJ2-7 | 13 | TRBV5-1 | CASSLAPDYEQYF | TGCGCCAGCAGCTTGGCACCCGACTACGAGCAGTACTTC
many | TRBD1 | TRBJ1-2 | 13 | TRBV2 | CASSGQGNYGYTF | TGTGCCAGCAGTGGACAGGGTAACTATGGCTACACCTTC
many | NA | TRBJ2-1 | 16 | TRBV18 | CASSPFTQWGYNEQFF | TGTGCCAGCTCACCATTTACCCAGTGGGGGTACAATGAGCAGTTCTTC
NA | NA | TRBJ1-2 | 13 | TRBV5-1 | CASSSAEIGGYTF | TGCGCCAGCAGCTCCGCCGAAATAGGTGGCTACACCTTC
many | NA | TRBJ1-5 | 15 | TRBV12-3/TRBV12-4 | CASSVGGDSNQPQHF | TGTGCCAGCAGTGTTGGGGGAGATAGCAATCAGCCCCAGCATTTT
few | TRBD1 | TRBJ2-4 | 16 | TRBV6-1 | CASSYIRDSPKNIQYF | TGTGCCAGCAGTTATATCCGGGACAGCCCCAAAAACATTCAGTACTTC
NA | NA | TRBJ1-1 | 13 | TRBV30 | CACSFDINTEAFF | TGTGCCTGTAGCTTCGACATTAACACTGAAGCTTTCTTT
many | TRBD2 | TRBJ2-6 | 19 | TRBV7-2 | CASSLQRTSGSSGANVLTF | TGTGCCAGCAGCCTCCAAAGGACTAGCGGAAGCTCTGGGGCCAACGTCCTGACTTTC
many | NA | TRBJ2-1 | 14 | TRBV29-1 | CSVGTPTPYNEQFF | TGCAGCGTGGGGACTCCAACCCCCTACAATGAGCAGTTCTTC
many | NA | TRBJ2-1 | 11 | TRBV19 | CASLEGIEQFF | TGTGCCAGTTTGGAGGGAATTGAGCAGTTCTTC
many | NA | TRBJ2-7 | 16 | TRBV12-3/TRBV12-4 | CASSFGAGLASYEQYF | TGTGCCAGCAGTTTTGGGGCAGGATTGGCCTCCTACGAGCAGTACTTC
many | NA | TRBJ2-7 | 16 | TRBV3-1 | CASSRSPGGASYEQYF | TGTGCCAGCAGCCGATCCCCCGGGGGCGCTTCCTACGAGCAGTACTTC
NA | NA | TRBJ2-5 | 13 | TRBV4-2 | CASSPSRGETQYF | TGTGCCAGCAGCCCGTCAAGGGGAGAGACCCAGTACTTC
many | NA | TRBJ1-1 | 13 | TRBV25-1 | CASSEGGDPEAFF | TGTGCCAGCAGTGAGGGGGGGGATCCTGAAGCTTTCTTT
many | NA | TRBJ1-3 | 14 | TRBV11-2 | CASSPLRVRNTIYF | TGTGCCAGCAGCCCCCTACGAGTCAGAAACACCATATATTTT
NA | TRBD2 | TRBJ2-3 | 14 | TRBV5-1 | CASSLSSGADTQYF | TGCGCCAGCAGCTTGTCTAGCGGGGCAGATACGCAGTATTTT
few | TRBD1 | TRBJ1-2 | 16 | TRBV19 | CASSNWDRGRVGGYTF | TGTGCCAGTAGTAACTGGGACAGGGGGCGCGTGGGTGGCTACACCTTC
many | NA | TRBJ2-7 | 15 | TRBV20-1 | CSARDIGRSSYEQYF | TGCAGTGCTAGAGATATCGGGAGAAGCTCCTACGAGCAGTACTTC
many | NA | TRBJ2-2 | 13 | TRBV27 | CASSLFGLGELFF | TGTGCCAGCAGTTTATTCGGACTCGGGGAGCTGTTTTTT
few | TRBD2 | TRBJ2-5 | 14 | TRBV3-1 | CASSSSGGRGAQYF | TGTGCCAGCAGCTCTAGCGGGGGCCGGGGGGCCCAGTACTTC
NA | NA | TRBJ1-2 | 17 | TRBV2 | CASSPLAVRGGEGGYTF | TGTGCCAGCAGCCCCCTGGCGGTCAGGGGCGGAGAGGGAGGCTACACCTTC
many | NA | TRBJ1-2 | 14 | TRBV6-2/TRBV6-3 | CASSYSRGSRGYTF | TGTGCCAGCAGTTACTCGAGAGGCTCCCGTGGCTACACCTTC
many | TRBD1 | TRBJ2-3 | 15 | TRBV12-3/TRBV12-4 | CASRDPGQSTDTQYF | TGTGCCAGCAGGGACCCGGGACAGAGCACAGATACGCAGTATTTT
many | NA | TRBJ2-3 | 15 | TRBV10-1 | CASSEGQTRTDTQYF | TGCGCCAGCAGTGAAGGGCAGACCCGCACAGATACGCAGTATTTT
NA | NA | TRBJ2-1 | 13 | TRBV27 | CASSFRGYNEQFF | TGTGCCAGCAGTTTTCGCGGCTACAATGAGCAGTTCTTC